The entry below describes one T cell receptor beta chain. This clonotype was counted at least ten times. Its antigen is unknown. One base away there is no much larger clone; base qualities are not given. Systemically healthy Caucasian individuals from Russia, approximately 39 in total and aged about 6 to 95 years, were included as donors. About 9.1 milliliters of peripheral blood were collected from each donor into EDTA-treated Vacutainer tubes. Ficoll-Paque density-gradient centrifugation was used to isolate PBMCs, with at least 6.5 million per sample. Total RNA, at least 6 micrograms per sample, was extracted from PBMCs with Trizol reagent. The percentages of naive CD45RAhigh/CD27high T cells were determined by flow cytometry on a PBMC aliquot from every donor. V drops 5 bases and J drops 5 bases, leaving 13 bases in between. In the germline V gene (reference sequence), CDR1 corresponds to SEHNR and CDR2 to FQNEAQ. There are 14 amino acids in the CDR3, from cysteine to phenylalanine inclusive. The only DNA kept is the CDR3, 42 bases in frame from the first base.

Library preparation was by 5' RACE. Sequencing relied on an Illumina HiSeq 2500. The second PCR ran for about 6 to 11 cycles and used a J-beta primer mix along with a sample-barcoded 5' primer. A unique molecular identifier was introduced onto each TCR beta cDNA molecule by a template-switch 5' adaptor carrying 12 random nucleotides. Each sample yielded at least 2.5 million CDR3-containing paired-end reads. The Mint cDNA synthesis kit, primed by a TRBC-specific oligonucleotide, was used to synthesize first-strand cDNA from all RNA. Following uracil-DNA glycosylase treatment, all cDNA underwent a first 18-cycle PCR with the universal primers M1SS and BC2_uni_R. As for how the authors treated the data: For normalization, 1 million high-quality reads were randomly selected from each sample, with every read carrying a distinct molecular identifier. Reads sharing molecular identifiers were discarded rather than binned into consensus sequences. MiTCR, set to a Q25 quality threshold and the strictest error-elimination algorithm, was used for CDR3 identification, clonotype clustering and error correction. A nonparametric unseen species model with Euler transformation was used to estimate a lower bound on total TCR beta diversity. TCRdb trimmed public reads at Q25 via fastp, called clones via MiXCR and kept in-frame beta chains. Each record represents a unique CDR3 protein, reported with the most common genes and DNA among its rows. These V and J calls derive from TCRdb rather than the authors' analysis. Within this sample are hundreds of thousands of distinct CDR3 sequences, with approximately 21% of them counted one time only. Clones ranked in the top ten supply about 22% of the sample.

The sample is drawn from a study of blood T cells in healthy people across ages (dated by TCRdb to about 2015). Turning to the overall study: In model experiments, roughly one uniquely barcoded TCR beta cDNA molecule per two T cells was captured by template switching. The study measured age-related changes in TCR beta repertoire diversity using deep sequencing normalized with unique cDNA molecular identifiers. The donors were divided into four age groups: young (average around 16 years), middle-aged (about 39), aged (roughly 60) and long-lived (about 79). To avoid experimental bias, donors of different ages were randomly spread across the sequencing lanes. Two additional independent replicas of 1 million unique cDNA reads from the same blood draw were analyzed for two donors (one aged 18 to 29 and one aged 80 or older). Results the study describes overall, beyond this receptor: The long-lived group showed more naive CD4+ T cells, fewer expanded clones and increased TCR diversity than the aged group, suggesting age selection. Observed TCR beta diversity correlated strongly with the percentage of naive T cells measured by flow cytometry. Estimates of total diversity based on one million sequenced T cells were considered lower bounds and underestimates. Because donor CMV infection status was unknown, age-related changes in expanded clonotypes were potentially confounded. Observed TCR beta diversity per million T cells fell roughly linearly with age, and a significant reduction was already apparent by age approximately 41. Because profiling used bulk unsorted PBMCs, naive and antigen-experienced compartments could not be compared conclusively.

This clonotype was obtained from a man aged 70-80 years in good health. Specimen: blood. The V and J genes are TRBV7-9 and TRBJ2-1, with a weak D call of TRBD1 (5 bases match). At the DNA level, the sequence is TGTGCCAGCAGCCGAGACGCAGGGAACAATGAGCAGTTCTTC. Its amino acids are CASSRDAGNNEQFF.